The rows below give T cell receptor beta chains drawn from one sample of a study of control samples from healthy donors and cancer patients. Sequencing used immunoSEQ multiplex PCR; TCRdb keeps in-frame clones, though not all of them. This table has about 34,000 clones, 86% appearing once. Source material: PBMCs. The origin of the receptors is a woman aged 40 to 50 with lung cancer. Both conserved end residues are part of each CDR3. The D gene is left open where the match is weak. Not every row has a clone size; where given, it reads once, few, many or a size class.

abundance	d_gene	len	j_gene	v_gene	CDR3aa	CDR3nt
NA	NA	14	TRBJ1-2	TRBV29-1	CSVALSQGPYGYTF	TGCAGCGTTGCCCTCTCGCAGGGCCCCTATGGCTACACCTTC
NA	NA	16	TRBJ1-1	TRBV18	CASSPIFGSRNTEAFF	TGTGCCAGCTCACCAATCTTTGGGTCGAGGAACACTGAAGCTTTCTTT
NA	NA	11	TRBJ2-3	TRBV7-9	CASSFTDTQYF	TGTGCCAGCAGCTTCACAGATACGCAGTATTTT
few	NA	12	TRBJ1-4	TRBV28	CASRRGGEKLFF	TGTGCCAGCAGGCGAGGAGGAGAAAAACTGTTTTTT
NA	NA	17	TRBJ1-5	TRBV21-1	CASSKSRGVRGYQPQHF	TGTGCCAGCAGCAAATCACGGGGCGTGAGGGGCTATCAGCCCCAGCATTTT
NA	NA	16	TRBJ1-1	TRBV7-2	CASSLAGGGVGAEAFF	TGTGCCAGCAGCTTAGCGGGAGGTGGGGTCGGGGCTGAAGCTTTCTTT
NA	NA	12	TRBJ2-7	TRBV12-3/TRBV12-4	CASSVKKYEQYF	TGTGCCAGCAGTGTAAAGAAGTACGAGCAGTACTTC
NA	TRBD2	14	TRBJ2-3	TRBV2	CARGSGGRTDTQYF	TGTGCCAGAGGTAGCGGGGGTCGCACAGATACGCAGTATTTT
NA	NA	13	TRBJ1-1	TRBV14	CASSPIWGTEAFF	TGTGCCAGCAGCCCTATCTGGGGGACTGAAGCTTTCTTT
NA	NA	13	TRBJ2-5	TRBV29-1	CSVVMGSGETQYF	TGCAGCGTTGTGATGGGTTCCGGAGAGACCCAGTACTTC
NA	NA	13	TRBJ2-5	TRBV6-5	CASSYRRGGTQYF	TGTGCCAGCAGTTACAGGCGGGGAGGGACCCAGTACTTC
NA	NA	13	TRBJ1-5	TRBV2	CASKREGRQPQHF	TGTGCCAGCAAGCGGGAGGGGAGGCAGCCCCAGCATTTT
NA	NA	15	TRBJ2-5	TRBV7-6	CASSSGQTGTETQYF	TGTGCCAGCAGCTCAGGGCAGACAGGCACTGAGACCCAGTACTTC
NA	NA	15	TRBJ2-5	TRBV30	CAWTEAPPYQETQYF	TGTGCCTGGACAGAAGCTCCGCCGTACCAAGAGACCCAGTACTTC
NA	NA	13	TRBJ1-1	TRBV7-6	CASSAYRDTEAFF	TGTGCCAGCAGCGCCTACAGGGACACTGAAGCTTTCTTT
few	NA	16	TRBJ1-5	TRBV5-8	CASSLRTSWSNQPQHF	TGTGCCAGCAGCTTGAGGACCTCCTGGAGCAATCAGCCCCAGCATTTT
NA	NA	14	TRBJ2-3	TRBV4-1	CASSQLGIADTQYF	TGCGCCAGCAGCCAACTAGGAATCGCAGATACGCAGTATTTT
NA	NA	15	TRBJ1-5	TRBV28	CASTSLQAANQPQHF	TGTGCCAGCACCTCCCTTCAGGCCGCGAATCAGCCCCAGCATTTT
NA	TRBD1	17	TRBJ2-3	TRBV11-2	CASSLNPGTGVLNTQYF	TGTGCCAGCAGCTTAAACCCAGGGACAGGGGTATTGAATACGCAGTATTTT
NA	NA	16	TRBJ1-6	TRBV3-1/TRBV3-2	CASSQAGRSYNSPLHF	TGTGCCAGCAGCCAAGCTGGGCGATCCTATAATTCACCCCTCCACTTT
NA	TRBD2	15	TRBJ2-1	TRBV9	CASSGSGGAYNEQFF	TGTGCCAGCAGCGGTAGCGGGGGGGCCTACAATGAGCAGTTCTTC
NA	NA	13	TRBJ1-5	TRBV19	CASSIVRDQPQHF	TGTGCCAGTAGTATAGTCAGGGATCAGCCCCAGCATTTT
NA	TRBD1	15	TRBJ1-6	TRBV7-8	CASSLPGQGTSPLHF	TGTGCCAGCAGCTTACCGGGACAGGGGACTTCACCCCTCCACTTT
NA	NA	13	TRBJ2-3	TRBV6-5	CASKITSTDTQYF	TGTGCCAGTAAAATTACTAGCACAGATACGCAGTATTTT
once	TRBD1	14	TRBJ2-1	TRBV30	CAWSSGQGSNEQFF	TGTGCCTGGAGCTCCGGACAGGGGTCGAATGAGCAGTTCTTC
NA	TRBD2	20	TRBJ2-1	TRBV5-1	CASSIPLTSGPNSSYNEQFF	TGCGCCAGCAGCATTCCCTTGACTAGCGGGCCCAACAGCTCCTACAATGAGCAGTTCTTC
few	TRBD1	15	TRBJ1-1	TRBV19	CASSIVPATGGLAFF	TGTGCCAGTAGTATAGTGCCCGCAACAGGGGGCCTAGCTTTCTTT
NA	TRBD2	16	TRBJ2-3	TRBV5-1	CASSSATRTRADTQYF	TGCGCCAGCAGCTCGGCTACTAGGACTAGGGCAGATACGCAGTATTTT
NA	NA	15	TRBJ2-1	TRBV7-6	CASSLAGAPYNEQFF	TGTGCCAGCAGCTTAGCGGGGGCCCCCTACAATGAGCAGTTCTTC
NA	NA	13	TRBJ2-3	TRBV11-2	CASSFSDSGTQYF	TGTGCCAGCAGCTTCTCCGATTCCGGGACGCAGTATTTT
once	NA	13	TRBJ1-4	TRBV7-6	CASSWLANEKLFF	TGTGCCAGCAGCTGGCTCGCTAATGAAAAACTGTTTTTT
NA	NA	16	TRBJ1-4	TRBV7-2	CASSLVSGTGPEKLFF	TGTGCCAGCAGCTTAGTCTCCGGGACGGGACCGGAAAAACTGTTTTTT
NA	NA	14	TRBJ1-1	TRBV7-9	CASSSAGLNTEAFF	TGTGCCAGCAGCTCAGCCGGGCTGAACACTGAAGCTTTCTTT
NA	TRBD1	15	TRBJ1-2	TRBV28	CASRDRGPSNYGYTF	TGTGCCAGCCGGGACAGGGGGCCATCAAACTATGGCTACACCTTC
NA	NA	14	TRBJ2-7	TRBV11-2	CASSLALGFYEQYF	TGTGCCAGCAGCTTAGCGCTAGGGTTCTACGAGCAGTACTTC
NA	NA	15	TRBJ1-5	TRBV3-1/TRBV3-2	CASSPTGGGDQPQHF	TGTGCCAGCAGCCCCACGGGGGGCGGGGATCAGCCCCAGCATTTT
NA	TRBD1	14	TRBJ2-5	TRBV24-1	CATSEAGTVETQYF	TGTGCCACCAGTGAAGCCGGGACAGTCGAGACCCAGTACTTC
NA	NA	13	TRBJ2-3	TRBV30	CAWTQRIRDTQYF	TGTGCCTGGACTCAGAGGATAAGAGATACGCAGTATTTT
NA	TRBD1	14	TRBJ1-1	TRBV11-1	CASSLDRGSTEAFF	TGTGCCAGCAGCTTAGACAGGGGCAGCACTGAAGCTTTCTTT
NA	NA	13	TRBJ1-3	TRBV10-3	CAISAGAGNTIYF	TGTGCCATCAGTGCCGGAGCAGGAAACACCATATATTTT
NA	NA	15	TRBJ2-7	TRBV5-4	CASSSGTGWEYEQYF	TGTGCCAGCAGCTCCGGGACTGGGTGGGAGTACGAGCAGTACTTC